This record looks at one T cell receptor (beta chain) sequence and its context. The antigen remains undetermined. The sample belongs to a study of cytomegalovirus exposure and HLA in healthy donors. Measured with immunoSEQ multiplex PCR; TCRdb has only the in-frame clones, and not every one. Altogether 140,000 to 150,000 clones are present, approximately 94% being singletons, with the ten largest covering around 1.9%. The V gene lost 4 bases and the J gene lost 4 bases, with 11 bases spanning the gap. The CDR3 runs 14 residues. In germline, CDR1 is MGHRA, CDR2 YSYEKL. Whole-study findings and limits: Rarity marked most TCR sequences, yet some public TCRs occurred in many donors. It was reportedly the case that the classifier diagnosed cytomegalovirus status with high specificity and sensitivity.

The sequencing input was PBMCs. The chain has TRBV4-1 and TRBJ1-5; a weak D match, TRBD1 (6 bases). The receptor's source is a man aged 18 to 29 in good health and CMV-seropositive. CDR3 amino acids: CASSPLTGNQPQHF. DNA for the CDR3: TGCGCCAGCAGCCCCCTCACAGGGAATCAGCCCCAGCATTTT.